Following are 22 T cell receptor beta chains from one sample sequenced in a study of blood T cell repertoires in COVID-19 (dated by TCRdb to 2019 to 2021). Libraries were constructed by the immunoSEQ multiplex PCR assay. TCRdb carries this immuneACCESS record with in-frame sequences only. Its versions omit some clonotypes, under half of them owing to an unresolved V gene in the studies checked, with the rest unexplained. For this sample the table gives under 100,000 clones, of which 89% were detected only once. The ten most abundant clones make up 4.5% to 5.5% of the sample. Sample: peripheral blood. All receptors come from a man aged 60 to 69 with COVID-19, enrolled during active disease.

The chain uses TRBV4-1 and TRBJ2-7; 11 bases agree with TRBD1. Germline V gene data show CDR1 as MGHRA and CDR2 as YSYEKL. J lost 3 bases, V lost 3 bases, and 7 bases had no gene match. This CDR3 comprises 16 residues. CDR3 in DNA: TGCGCCAGCAGCCACGCCTCCGGGACAGGGGGCTACGAGCAGTACTTC. Amino acids: CASSHASGTGGYEQYF.

V is TRBV3-1 (or the pseudogene TRBV3-2) and J is TRBJ1-4; the match to TRBD1 covers 7 bases. Germline assignment: CDR1 LGHDT and CDR2 YNNKEL (reference sequence). The CDR3 consists of 12 residues. Trimming took 1 base from V and 17 from J; bases not matched to a gene: 7. As DNA, the CDR3 is TGTGCCAGCAGCCAAGTAGGGGGCGCCTTATTTTTT. As protein: CASSQVGGALFF.

The genes are TRBV19 and TRBJ2-2; TRBD2 matches 10 bases. V was clipped by 7 bases and J by 7 bases; unmatched bases: 6. This CDR3 comprises 14 residues. From germline, CDR1 is LNHDA and CDR2 SQIVND (reference sequence). This CDR3 is CASTLGLAFGELFF. The CDR3 DNA follows: TGTGCCAGTACCCTGGGACTAGCGTTCGGGGAGCTGTTTTTT.

The V gene is TRBV5-5, the J gene TRBJ2-1, with TRBD2 identical over 10 bases. Trimming at V came to 2 bases and at J to 13 bases, leaving 9 bases not matched to a gene. From germline, CDR1 is SGHKS and CDR2 YYEKEE (reference sequence). There are 14 residues in the CDR3. CDR3 loop: CASSLLKAGGNQFF. As DNA, the CDR3 is TGTGCCAGCAGCTTACTGAAAGCGGGAGGGAACCAGTTCTTC.

The chain is built from TRBV7-9 and TRBJ2-2; D unclear. This CDR3 spans 13 amino acids. Germline values: CDR1 SEHNR, CDR2 FQNEAQ (reference sequence). With 1 base removed from V and 4 bases from J, the gap between germline ends came to 4 bases. CDR3 loop: CASSLVATGELFF. The CDR3 DNA follows: TGTGCCAGCAGCTTAGTGGCCACCGGGGAGCTGTTTTTT.

V gene TRBV19 combines with J gene TRBJ2-3; D not resolved. V shed 1 base and J shed 8 bases, with 10 bases lying between them. The CDR3 covers 13 residues. Germline V gives CDR1 LNHDA, CDR2 SQIVND (reference sequence). The CDR3 region has the DNA TGTGCCAGTAGTATAGGGAGAGTAGGTACGCAGTATTTT. It yields the protein CASSIGRVGTQYF.

The V gene is TRBV6-1, the J gene TRBJ2-7; no definite D call. From germline, CDR1 is MNHNS and CDR2 SASEGT. There are 13 residues in the CDR3. The V end was cut by 3 bases, the J end by 4 bases, with 10 bases between. The CDR3 spells CASSDRELYEQYF. The CDR3 DNA reads as TGTGCCAGCAGTGATCGAGAGTTGTACGAGCAGTACTTC.

This clone was seen a few times. This rearrangement joins TRBV7-9 to TRBJ2-1, with a weak D call TRBD2 (5 bases). With 4 bases removed from V and 8 bases from J, the gap between germline ends came to 9 bases. Germline loops: CDR1 SEHNR, CDR2 FQNEAQ (reference sequence). The CDR3 has 12 residues. The CDR3 region has the DNA TGTGCCAGCAGCTCCCTCGGGGATGAGCAGTTCTTC. Protein: CASSSLGDEQFF.

This clone showed up just once. This chain links TRBV5-4 with TRBJ1-2; 8 bases match TRBD1. Looked up from germline, CDR1 is SGHNT and CDR2 is YYREEE (reference sequence). The V and J ends lost 4 bases and 4 bases, in that order; junction bases with no gene match: 12. This CDR3 is built from 16 residues. CDR3 in amino acids: CASSPDGTGFFYGYTF. CDR3 bases: TGTGCCAGCAGCCCGGATGGGACAGGTTTTTTCTATGGCTACACCTTC.

This clone was seen a few times. This chain uses TRBV7-8 with TRBJ2-1; 7 bases fit TRBD2. Trimming removed 7 bases from V and 10 bases from J; junction bases left unmatched: 13. CDR1 and CDR2 from the germline V gene are SGHVS and FQNEAQ. CDR3 length: 14 amino acids. CDR3 bases: TGTGCCAGCACTTTAACCCTGGGAGGGCGGGAGCAGTTCTTC. Amino acid sequence: CASTLTLGGREQFF. The complete variable domain, with remaining parts taken from reference TRBV7-8 and TRBJ2-1, reads GAGVSQSPRYKVAKRGQDVALRCDPISGHVSLFWYQQALGQGPEFLTYFQNEAQLDKSGLPSDRFFAERPEGSVSTLKIQRTQQEDSAVYLCASTLTLGGREQFFGPGTRLTVL.

This clone was detected only a few times. The V call is TRBV7-2, the J call TRBJ1-1, with D unclear. CDR1 and CDR2 from the germline V gene are SGHTA and FQGNSA. The CDR3 length is 14 residues. V was cut by 1 base and J by 5 bases, with 11 bases left in between. CDR3 sequence: CASSLVPGGTEAFF. CDR3 nucleotides: TGTGCCAGCAGCTTAGTACCGGGTGGGACTGAAGCTTTCTTT.

This rearrangement joins TRBV18 to TRBJ1-2; the D is unclear. V was cut by 2 bases and J by 1 base, with 14 bases left in between. The V gene's germline CDR1 is KGHSH and CDR2 LQKENI. The CDR3 extends over 16 amino acids. The CDR3 loop is CASSPSTTNLNYGYTF. The CDR3 DNA reads TGTGCCAGCTCACCATCCACAACGAATCTTAACTATGGCTACACCTTC.

The chain links TRBV7-3 to TRBJ2-2; D may be TRBD2 (5 bases). This CDR3 has 16 residues. CDR1 is SGHTA, CDR2 FQGTGA, per germline. The V gene lost 2 bases and the J gene lost 2 bases, with 12 bases spanning the gap. The CDR3 loop reads CASSLSWTSNTGELFF. The CDR3 DNA sequence: TGTGCCAGCAGCTTATCGTGGACTTCTAACACCGGGGAGCTGTTTTTT.

This chain joins TRBV6-4 and TRBJ1-4; 8 bases align to TRBD1. V lost 6 bases and J lost 6; bases outside the gene matches: 9. CDR1 is MRHNA and CDR2 is SNTAGT in the germline V gene. The CDR3 totals 15 residues. Here the CDR3 reads CASSPGGESHEKLFF. CDR3 nucleotide sequence: TGTGCCAGCAGCCCAGGGGGCGAGTCTCATGAAAAACTGTTTTTT.

This sequence joins TRBV7-8 and TRBJ1-5, with 11 nucleotides matching TRBD1. The CDR3 spans 15 residues. Germline V CDR1 and CDR2: SGHVS, FQNEAQ. The V and J ends lost 5 bases and 3 bases, in that order; junction bases with no gene match: 3. As DNA, the CDR3 is TGTGCCAGCAGCAAGGACAGGGGGCCCAATCAGCCCCAGCATTTT. This codes for CASSKDRGPNQPQHF.

The chain is built from TRBV6-5 and TRBJ2-7; 9 bases map to TRBD1. The germline gives CDR1 MNHEY, CDR2 SVGAGI. CDR3 length equals 13 residues. Trimming at V came to 11 bases and at J to 5 bases, leaving 10 bases not matched to a gene. CDR3 bases: TGTGCCGGGGCCGGGACAGGGTGGCACGAGCAGTACTTC. Residues: CAGAGTGWHEQYF.

The chain couples TRBV2 to TRBJ2-7, with TRBD1 matching 12 bases. CDR3 size: 13 residues. CDR1 and CDR2 from the germline V gene are SNHLY and FYNNEI. With V trimmed by 8 bases and J by 5 bases, 4 bases remained unmatched. CDR3 residues: CASGTGGVNEQYF. CDR3 in DNA: TGTGCCAGCGGGACAGGGGGCGTCAACGAGCAGTACTTC.

The chain carries TRBV15 and TRBJ1-3; 10 bases match TRBD1. The CDR3 has 15 residues. V was pared by 4 bases and J by 3 bases, with 3 bases of the junction left unmatched. Germline V gene lookup returns CDR1 LNHNV and CDR2 YYDKDF (reference sequence). In DNA, the CDR3 is TGTGCCACCAGCACCCGGACAGGGGGTGGAAACACCATATATTTT. This encodes CATSTRTGGGNTIYF. Filled out from reference TRBV15 and TRBJ1-3, the complete variable domain reads DAMVIQNPRYQVTQFGKPVTLSCSQTLNHNVMYWYQQKSSQAPKLLFHYYDKDFNNEADTPDNFQSRRPNTSFCFLDIRSPGLGDTAMYLCATSTRTGGGNTIYFGEGSWLTVV.

V is TRBV9 and J is TRBJ2-7, with no clear D. Trimming removed 1 base from V and 3 bases from J, with 8 bases in between. The CDR3 spans 13 residues. Germline V gene data show CDR1 as SGDLS and CDR2 as YYNGEE. The CDR3 region has the DNA TGTGCCAGCAGCGTACAGGCCAACTACGAGCAGTACTTC. It encodes CASSVQANYEQYF.

The V gene is TRBV6-5, the J gene TRBJ1-2; 7 bases are shared with TRBD1. CDR3 size: 13 residues. Germline CDR1 is MNHEY and CDR2 is SVGAGI. Trimming removed 6 bases from V and 5 bases from J; junction bases left unmatched: 6. The CDR3 here is CASRPTGTYGYTF. CDR3 sequence (DNA): TGTGCCAGCAGGCCGACAGGGACGTATGGCTACACCTTC.

The gene calls are TRBV19 and TRBJ2-7; TRBD1 might be the D (6 bases). Trimming pared 5 bases from V and 2 bases from J, leaving 13 bases between. This CDR3 is built from 14 residues. In germline, CDR1 is LNHDA, CDR2 SQIVND (reference sequence). The CDR3 region is CASSSNRATYEQYF. CDR3 bases: TGTGCCAGTAGTTCGAACAGGGCCACCTACGAGCAGTACTTC.

In DNA, the CDR3 is TGTGCCAGCTCACCAGCTTGGCTGGAGCGGGGAACCTACAATGAGCAGTTCTTC. Its translation: CASSPAWLERGTYNEQFF. The V gene is TRBV18, the J gene TRBJ2-1; 7 positions match TRBD2. J lost 2 bases, V lost 2 bases, and 12 bases had no gene match. This CDR3 contains 18 residues. Germline-derived CDR1 and CDR2 are KGHSH and LQKENI. Full variable domain (rest looked up from reference TRBV18 and TRBJ2-1): NAGVMQNPRHLVRRRGQEARLRCSPMKGHSHVYWYRQLPEEGLKFMVYLQKENIIDESGMPKERFSAEFPKEGPSILRIQQVVRGDSAAYFCASSPAWLERGTYNEQFFGPGTRLTVL.